The 22 T cell receptor beta chains below all came from one sample that was sequenced in a study of blood T cell repertoires in COVID-19. TCRdb's table, derived via immunoSEQ multiplex PCR, lists solely in-frame clones and lacks some. The data show about 430,000 clones, with roughly nine tenths seen just once and around 1.1% held by the top ten. What was sequenced was PBMCs or T cells enriched from blood (not recorded which). The source of these receptors is a man younger than 40 who had recovered from COVID-19.

The rearrangement uses TRBV10-3 and TRBJ1-1, with D hard to call. Germline lookup yields CDR1 ENHRY and CDR2 SYGVKD. V lost 3 bases and J 2 bases, leaving 10 bases between the germline ends. The CDR3 is 14 residues long. DNA of the CDR3: TGTGCCATCAGTGACTCGGGAGTTAACACTGAAGCTTTCTTT. It specifies CAISDSGVNTEAFF.

The CDR3 sequence is CASSISGDTYNSPLHF. The CDR3 DNA is TGTGCCAGTAGTATCTCAGGGGACACCTATAATTCACCCCTCCACTTT. The rearrangement links TRBV19 to TRBJ1-6; possible D gene TRBD1, 6 bases. The CDR3 length is 16 residues. The ends were cut back, 3 bases at V and 2 bases at J, with 11 bases in the middle. Germline CDR1 and CDR2: LNHDA and SQIVND (reference sequence). The entire variable domain, with the rest obtained from reference TRBV19 and TRBJ1-6, is as follows: DGGITQSPKYLFRKEGQNVTLSCEQNLNHDAMYWYRQDPGQGLRLIYYSQIVNDFQKGDIAEGYSVSREKKESFPLTVTSAQKNPTAFYLCASSISGDTYNSPLHFGNGTRLTVT.

The chain recombines TRBV2 with TRBJ2-7; 10 positions agree with TRBD2. Germline V gives CDR1 SNHLY, CDR2 FYNNEI. The CDR3 runs 17 residues. Trimming at V came to 7 bases and at J to 3 bases, leaving 15 bases not matched to a gene. The CDR3 reads CASKRLASGSFIYEQYF. The CDR3 DNA is TGTGCCAGCAAGAGGTTGGCTAGCGGGAGTTTTATCTACGAGCAGTACTTC.

This rearrangement joins TRBV6-2 or TRBV6-3 to TRBJ1-2; D not certain. This CDR3 has 14 residues. Trimming shortened V by 6 bases and J by 5 bases, and 16 bases separated the two germline ends. Germline-derived CDR1 and CDR2 are MNHEY and SVGEGT. CDR3 sequence (DNA): TGTGCCAGCAGCCAAACCAACAATGAATATGGCTACACCTTC. Translated: CASSQTNNEYGYTF.

The sample holds one count of this clone. The chain combines TRBV7-2 with TRBJ2-1; D uncertain. In germline, CDR1 is SGHTA, CDR2 FQGNSA. Trimming shortened V by 5 bases and J by 3 bases, and 14 bases separated the two germline ends. This CDR3 is 15 amino acids long. CDR3 residues: CASSISVEGYNEQFF. In nucleotides, the CDR3 is TGTGCCAGCAGCATAAGCGTCGAAGGCTACAATGAGCAGTTCTTC.

This chain joins TRBV14 and TRBJ2-1; 14 bases are a match to TRBD2. The CDR3 consists of 16 residues. The germline V gene encodes CDR1 SGHDN and CDR2 FVKESK. V trimming: 1 base; J trimming: 9 bases; junction bases outside the gene matches: 5. In DNA, the CDR3 is TGTGCCAGCAGCCAAGCGGGACTAGCGGGAGTAAGTGAGCAGTTCTTC. It encodes CASSQAGLAGVSEQFF. Full variable domain (outside the CDR3, taken from reference TRBV14 and TRBJ2-1): EAGVTQFPSHSVIEKGQTVTLRCDPISGHDNLYWYRRVMGKEIKFLLHFVKESKQDESGMPNNRFLAERTGGTYSTLKVQPAELEDSGVYFCASSQAGLAGVSEQFFGPGTRLTVL.

V and J are TRBV5-1 and TRBJ1-4; D is undetermined. The V gene's germline CDR1 is SGHRS and CDR2 YFSETQ. The V end lost 2 bases, the J end lost 4 bases, and 9 bases lay between the germline ends. The CDR3 loop spans 14 amino acids. The chain's CDR3 is CASSFRGLNEKLFF. The CDR3 bases are TGCGCCAGCAGCTTCAGAGGGCTTAATGAAAAACTGTTTTTT.

The V and J genes are TRBV18 and TRBJ1-1; possibly TRBD1 for D (5 bases). Germline-derived CDR1 and CDR2 are KGHSH and LQKENI. The CDR3 sequence is 14 residues long. Trimming stripped 0 bases from V and 7 bases from J, with 12 bases between. The CDR3 DNA sequence: TGTGCCAGCTCACCACCGGCGTCGGGGGGTGAAGCTTTCTTT. Translating it yields CASSPPASGGEAFF.

The rearrangement joins TRBV2 to TRBJ2-1; D ambiguous. This CDR3 spans 15 amino acids. Trimming took off 6 bases at V and 0 bases at J, with 12 bases between the two ends. Germline lookup yields CDR1 SNHLY and CDR2 FYNNEI. The CDR3: CASSLRGSSYNEQFF. The CDR3 coding sequence is TGTGCCAGCAGCCTTCGAGGTAGCTCCTACAATGAGCAGTTCTTC.

The chain combines TRBV18 with TRBJ2-5; perhaps TRBD2 as D (6 bases). V was trimmed by 0 bases and J by 6 bases, leaving 8 bases between them. Per germline, CDR1 KGHSH and CDR2 LQKENI. The CDR3 has 13 amino acids. The CDR3, as DNA: TGTGCCAGCTCACCACCGGGAGGACAGACCCAGTACTTC. As protein: CASSPPGGQTQYF.

The chain carries TRBV13 and TRBJ2-3; 14 bases line up with TRBD2. The CDR3 has 16 residues. Losses at the gene ends were 5 bases for V and 7 bases for J; bases not matched to a gene: 8. The germline gives CDR1 PRHDT, CDR2 FYEKMQ (reference sequence). The CDR3 sequence: CASSPGLAGELHTQYF. The CDR3 nucleotides are TGTGCCAGCAGCCCGGGACTAGCGGGAGAGTTGCATACGCAGTATTTT.

This clone was recorded a few times. V gene TRBV19 combines with J gene TRBJ1-3; TRBD1 agrees at 8 bases. Per germline, CDR1 LNHDA and CDR2 SQIVND (reference sequence). The CDR3 has 16 amino acids. V shed 1 base, J shed 4 bases, and the junction held 6 bases outside the gene matches. The CDR3: CASSIAGQGFGNTIYF. The CDR3 DNA sequence: TGTGCCAGTAGTATAGCCGGACAGGGTTTCGGAAACACCATATATTTT.

This clone was seen only once. The chain couples TRBV19 to TRBJ2-7; tentatively, D is TRBD2 (6 bases). CDR1 LNHDA and CDR2 SQIVND come from the germline V gene (reference sequence). V was shortened by 3 bases and J by 3 bases, with 15 bases between the two germline ends. This CDR3 spans 15 amino acids. CDR3 in amino acids: CASSIAGGPLYEQYF. The CDR3 coding sequence is TGTGCCAGTAGTATTGCCGGGGGACCACTCTACGAGCAGTACTTC.

This sequence joins TRBV7-2 and TRBJ2-1; D is ambiguous. The ends were cut back, 5 bases at V and 5 bases at J, with 10 bases in the middle. Looked up from germline, CDR1 is SGHTA and CDR2 is FQGNSA. The CDR3 covers 13 residues. The CDR3 spells CASSSGANNEQFF. DNA of the CDR3: TGTGCCAGCAGCAGTGGAGCGAACAATGAGCAGTTCTTC. The full variable domain, rest sourced from reference TRBV7-2 and TRBJ2-1, is GAGVSQSPSNKVTEKGKDVELRCDPISGHTALYWYRQSLGQGLEFLIYFQGNSAPDKSGLPSDRFSAERTGGSVSTLTIQRTQQEDSAVYLCASSSGANNEQFFGPGTRLTVL.

This chain joins TRBV29-1 and TRBJ2-5; possible D gene TRBD2, 7 bases. This CDR3 contains 13 residues. Germline CDR1 is SQVTM and CDR2 is ANQGSEA. Trimming took 4 bases from V and 1 from J, leaving 10 bases between them. The CDR3 region is CSVAGGVQETQYF. The CDR3 bases are TGCAGCGTTGCGGGGGGCGTCCAAGAGACCCAGTACTTC.

This chain connects TRBV18 to TRBJ1-5; 7 nucleotides match TRBD1. CDR3 length equals 14 residues. From germline, CDR1 is KGHSH and CDR2 LQKENI. With V trimmed by 5 bases and J by 3 bases, 4 bases remained unmatched. The CDR3 loop reads CASSTDRDNQPQHF. CDR3 DNA: TGTGCCAGCTCAACCGACAGGGACAATCAGCCCCAGCATTTT.

The chain links TRBV12-3 or TRBV12-4 to TRBJ2-1; D gene uncertain. Trimming took 2 bases from V and 7 from J, leaving 6 bases between them. This CDR3 contains 12 residues. The CDR3 spells CASSLFTNEQFF. As DNA, the CDR3 is TGTGCCAGCAGTTTATTCACAAATGAGCAGTTCTTC.

The genes are TRBV12-5 and TRBJ2-7; a weak D match, TRBD2 (5 bases). Germline CDR1 LGHNT, CDR2 FRNRAP. The CDR3 consists of 15 residues. The V gene lost 0 bases and the J gene lost 6 bases, with 15 bases spanning the gap. The CDR3 reads CASGLVVGSDAEQYF. The CDR3 region has the DNA TGTGCTAGTGGTTTGGTTGTAGGGAGTGATGCCGAGCAGTACTTC.

This rearrangement joins TRBV28 to TRBJ1-1; D is unclear. The CDR3 has 12 amino acids. Germline assignment: CDR1 MDHEN and CDR2 SYDVKM. With 6 bases removed from V and 9 bases from J, the gap between germline ends came to 14 bases. The chain's CDR3 is CASRTGSRQAFF. The CDR3 DNA is TGTGCCAGCAGAACCGGGAGCAGACAAGCTTTCTTT.

This sequence joins TRBV11-2 and TRBJ2-7, with D possibly matching TRBD1 (6 bases). Germline assignment: CDR1 SGHAT and CDR2 FQNNGV. V lost 0 bases to trimming and J lost 3 bases, with 12 bases between them. The CDR3 contains 15 residues. CDR3 residues: CASSLEQGYIYEQYF. DNA of the CDR3: TGTGCCAGCAGCTTAGAACAGGGCTACATCTACGAGCAGTACTTC.

V and J are TRBV5-4 and TRBJ2-7; the match to TRBD1 covers 9 bases. The CDR3 totals 16 residues. The germline gives CDR1 SGHNT, CDR2 YYREEE (reference sequence). V shed 2 bases, J shed 6 bases, and the junction held 12 bases outside the gene matches. The CDR3 loop is CASSLRIGGQGLEQYF. The DNA of the CDR3 is TGTGCCAGCAGCTTAAGGATAGGTGGACAGGGGCTCGAGCAGTACTTC. Supplemented by reference TRBV5-4 and TRBJ2-7, the full variable domain reads ETGVTQSPTHLIKTRGQQVTLRCSSQSGHNTVSWYQQALGQGPQFIFQYYREEENGRGNFPPRFSGLQFPNYSSELNVNALELDDSALYLCASSLRIGGQGLEQYFGPGTRLTVT.

The genes are TRBV5-5 and TRBJ2-1; 9 bases line up with TRBD2. The CDR3 runs 15 residues. The germline V gene has CDR1 SGHKS and CDR2 YYEKEE (reference sequence). Trimming removed 0 bases from V and 4 bases from J; junction bases left unmatched: 2. The CDR3 sequence: CASSLALAGYNEQFF. The DNA of the CDR3 is TGTGCCAGCAGCTTGGCGCTAGCGGGGTACAATGAGCAGTTCTTC.